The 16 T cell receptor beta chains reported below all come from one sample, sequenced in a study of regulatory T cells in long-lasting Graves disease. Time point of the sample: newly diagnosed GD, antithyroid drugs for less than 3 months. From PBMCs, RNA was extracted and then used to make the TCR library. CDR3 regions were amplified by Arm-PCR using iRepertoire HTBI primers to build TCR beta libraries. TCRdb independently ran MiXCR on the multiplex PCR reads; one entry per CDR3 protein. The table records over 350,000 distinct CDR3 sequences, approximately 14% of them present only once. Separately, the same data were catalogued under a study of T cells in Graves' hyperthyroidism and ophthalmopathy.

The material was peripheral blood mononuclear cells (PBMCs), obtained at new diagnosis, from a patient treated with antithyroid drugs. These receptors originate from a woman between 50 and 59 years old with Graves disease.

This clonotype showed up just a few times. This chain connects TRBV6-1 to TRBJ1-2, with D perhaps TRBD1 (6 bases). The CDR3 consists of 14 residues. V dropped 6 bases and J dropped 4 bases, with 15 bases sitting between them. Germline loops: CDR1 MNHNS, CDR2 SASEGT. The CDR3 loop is CASRTGYVIYGYTF. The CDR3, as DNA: TGTGCCAGCAGGACAGGCTATGTTATCTATGGCTACACCTTC.

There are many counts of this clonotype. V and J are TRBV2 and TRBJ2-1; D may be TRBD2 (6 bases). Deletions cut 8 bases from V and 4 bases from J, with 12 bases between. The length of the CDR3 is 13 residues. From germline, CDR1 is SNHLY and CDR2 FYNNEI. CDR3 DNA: TGTGCCAGCGGGGGGACGGAATACAATGAGCAGTTCTTC. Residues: CASGGTEYNEQFF.

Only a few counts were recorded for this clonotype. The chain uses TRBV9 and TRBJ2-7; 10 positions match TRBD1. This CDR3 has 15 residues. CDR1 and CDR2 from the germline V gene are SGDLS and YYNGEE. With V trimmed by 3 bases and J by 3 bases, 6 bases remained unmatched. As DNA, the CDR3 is TGTGCCAGCAGCGGCGGGACAGGGGTGGGCTACGAGCAGTACTTC. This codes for CASSGGTGVGYEQYF.

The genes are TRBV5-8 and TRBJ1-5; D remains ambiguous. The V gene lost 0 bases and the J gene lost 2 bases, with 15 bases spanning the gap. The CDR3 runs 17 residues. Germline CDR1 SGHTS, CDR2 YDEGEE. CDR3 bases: TGTGCCAGCAGCTTGGGGCCTCGGACGGTTCGCAATCAGCCCCAGCATTTT. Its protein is CASSLGPRTVRNQPQHF.

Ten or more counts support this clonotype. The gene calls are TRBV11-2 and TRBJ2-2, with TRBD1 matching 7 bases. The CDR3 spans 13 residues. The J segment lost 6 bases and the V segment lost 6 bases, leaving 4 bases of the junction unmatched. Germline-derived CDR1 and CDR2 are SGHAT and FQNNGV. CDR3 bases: TGTGCCAGCAGAAACAGGGGTCCCGGGGAGCTGTTTTTT. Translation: CASRNRGPGELFF.

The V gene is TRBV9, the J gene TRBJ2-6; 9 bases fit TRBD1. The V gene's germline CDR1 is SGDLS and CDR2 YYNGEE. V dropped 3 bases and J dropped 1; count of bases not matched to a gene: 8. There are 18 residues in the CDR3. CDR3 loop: CASSESGQGFSGANVLTF. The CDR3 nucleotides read TGTGCCAGCAGCGAGTCGGGACAGGGTTTTTCTGGGGCCAACGTCCTGACTTTC.

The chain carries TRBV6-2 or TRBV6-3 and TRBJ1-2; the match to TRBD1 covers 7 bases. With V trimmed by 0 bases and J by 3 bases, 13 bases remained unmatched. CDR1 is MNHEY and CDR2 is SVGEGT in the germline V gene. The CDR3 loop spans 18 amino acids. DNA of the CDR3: TGTGCCAGCAGTTACTCGGTGGCTCGGGGACAGAGGGACTATGGCTACACCTTC. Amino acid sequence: CASSYSVARGQRDYGYTF.

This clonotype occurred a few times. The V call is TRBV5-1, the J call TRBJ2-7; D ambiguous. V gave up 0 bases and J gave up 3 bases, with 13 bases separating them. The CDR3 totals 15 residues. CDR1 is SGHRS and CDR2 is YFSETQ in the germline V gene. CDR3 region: CASSLEPGPIYEQYF. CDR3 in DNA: TGCGCCAGCAGCTTGGAACCAGGTCCCATCTACGAGCAGTACTTC.

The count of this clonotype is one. The CDR3 nucleotides are TGCGCCAGCAGTCCAAAGACAGGGGGAAAGACCCCCCGGCCCCAGCATTTT. As protein: CASSPKTGGKTPRPQHF. The chain is built from TRBV10-1 and TRBJ1-5, with 9 positions matching TRBD1. CDR3 length equals 17 residues. Germline CDR1 and CDR2: WNHNN and SYGVQD (reference sequence). Trimming cost V 5 bases and J 9 bases; bases outside gene matches: 17.

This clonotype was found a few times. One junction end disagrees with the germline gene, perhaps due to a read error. The CDR3 reads CASNLQWLYNEQFF. The CDR3 DNA sequence: TGCGCCAGCAACTTGCAGTGGCTGTACAATGAGCAGTTCTTC. The chain employs TRBV5-1 and TRBJ2-1; D not certain. The CDR3 totals 14 residues. Germline CDR1 is SGHRS and CDR2 is YFSETQ. Based on the CDR3 plus reference TRBV5-1 and TRBJ2-1, the full variable domain is KAGVTQTPRYLIKTRGQQVTLSCSPISGHRSVSWYQQTPGQGLQFLFEYFSETQRNKGNFPGRFSGRQFSNSRSEMNVSTLELGDSALYLCASNLQWLYNEQFFGPGTRLTVL.

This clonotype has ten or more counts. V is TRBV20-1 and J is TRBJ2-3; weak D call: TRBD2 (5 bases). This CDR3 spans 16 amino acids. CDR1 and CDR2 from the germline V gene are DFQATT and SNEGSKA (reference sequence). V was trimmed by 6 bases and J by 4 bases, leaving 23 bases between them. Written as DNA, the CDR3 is TGCAGTGCGGCCCGGCGGCAAATAGAAGCGGCAGATACGCAGTATTTT. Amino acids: CSAARRQIEAADTQYF.

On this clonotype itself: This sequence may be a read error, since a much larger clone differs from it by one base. CDR3 coding DNA: TGTGCCAGCAGCTTCATCAGGGACCCCCCTCGAGATGAGCAGTTCTTC. This codes for CASSFIRDPPRDEQFF. The V and J genes are TRBV7-3 and TRBJ2-1; D possibly uses TRBD1 or TRBD2 (5 bases each). This CDR3 region has 16 residues. Trimming took off 3 bases at V and 8 bases at J, with 20 bases between the two ends. Per germline, CDR1 SGHTA and CDR2 FQGTGA.

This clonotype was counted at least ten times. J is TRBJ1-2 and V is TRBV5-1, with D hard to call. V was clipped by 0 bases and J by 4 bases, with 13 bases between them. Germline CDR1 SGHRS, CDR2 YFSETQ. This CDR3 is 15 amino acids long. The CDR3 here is CASSLALTSTYGYTF. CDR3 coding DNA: TGCGCCAGCAGCTTGGCCCTGACATCCACCTATGGCTACACCTTC.

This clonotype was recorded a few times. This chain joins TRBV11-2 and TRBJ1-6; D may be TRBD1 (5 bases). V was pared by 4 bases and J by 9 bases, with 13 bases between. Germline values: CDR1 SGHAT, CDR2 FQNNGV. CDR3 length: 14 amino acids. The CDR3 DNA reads TGTGCCAGCAGCTGGGGGGGGGGAGGTTCACCCCTCCACTTT. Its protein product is CASSWGGGGSPLHF.

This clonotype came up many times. The DNA of the CDR3 is TGCGCCAGCAGCCTCGCCTCGACTAACTATGGCTACACCTTC. Amino acids: CASSLASTNYGYTF. The V and J genes are TRBV5-1 and TRBJ1-2; D uncertain. Trimming pared 4 bases from V and 0 bases from J, leaving 10 bases between. This CDR3 spans 14 amino acids. Germline lookup yields CDR1 SGHRS and CDR2 YFSETQ.

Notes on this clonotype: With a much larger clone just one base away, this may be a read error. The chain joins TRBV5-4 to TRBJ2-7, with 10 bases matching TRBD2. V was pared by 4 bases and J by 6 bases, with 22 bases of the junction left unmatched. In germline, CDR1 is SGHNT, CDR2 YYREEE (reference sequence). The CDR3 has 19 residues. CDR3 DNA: TGTGCCAGCAGCCCTGGCCGGGCTAGCGGGAGAAGGAGGGGTGGCGAGCAGTACTTC. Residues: CASSPGRASGRRRGGEQYF. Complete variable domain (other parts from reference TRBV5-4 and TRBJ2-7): ETGVTQSPTHLIKTRGQQVTLRCSSQSGHNTVSWYQQALGQGPQFIFQYYREEENGRGNFPPRFSGLQFPNYSSELNVNALELDDSALYLCASSPGRASGRRRGGEQYFGPGTRLTVT.